What follows is one T cell receptor (beta chain) and its context. The data belong to a study of blood T cell repertoires in COVID-19. About the research overall: COVID-19 samples from acute and convalescent phases originated in the United States, Italy and Spain.

Enrolment of Seattle patients took place during active infection, and they were followed longitudinally. Under the authors' procedure: Amplification of reference gene primers provided the estimated nucleated cell counts. Data came from immunoSEQ multiplex PCR; TCRdb stores just in-frame clones and leaves some out. The V and J calls and clone size were taken over from that table, and D and trimming were inferred from the DNA. The sample contains roughly 190,000 clones, 70% to 90% of which appear only once. This clonotype was sampled from a woman aged 55-69 years with COVID-19, enrolled during active disease. The sequenced sample was peripheral blood.

CDR3 in DNA: TGTGCCAGCAGTTTGATAGACAGGGGCAGGGAAAAACTGTTTTTT. It codes for CASSLIDRGREKLFF. This rearrangement joins TRBV27 to TRBJ1-4, with 8 bases lining up with TRBD1. J gave up 8 bases and V 3 bases, and 8 bases lay outside the gene matches. Germline lookup yields CDR1 MNHEY and CDR2 SMNVEV (reference sequence). CDR3 size: 15 residues.